The clone carrying this TCR beta chain was detected many times. Listed TCR primers and previously described methods were used for bulk TCR libraries. TCRdb itself ran the PCR reads through MiXCR, one entry per CDR3 protein. The repertoire holds more than 450,000 distinct CDR3 sequences, about 25% seen once, with approximately 0.76% in the top ten. These data come from a study of molecular identifiers for immune sequencing clone quantification. Study overall: Five aliquots were made in replicates from the RNA of around 18,000 or 91,000 naive CD8 cells, and four were sequenced.

This sequence originates from a human donor in good health. Some libraries in this study had Jurkat cell RNA spiked in. The material sequenced was naive CD8+ T cells from blood, with Jurkat cell RNA spiked in. Described subset: FACS-sorted CD8+CD4-CCR7+CD45RA+ naive T cells.

The CDR3 protein is CASSLVSRNIQYF. CDR3 bases: TGTGCCAGCAGCTTAGTTTCGCGAAACATTCAGTACTTC. V is TRBV13 and J is TRBJ2-4, with D unclear. The CDR3 totals 13 residues. V was shortened by 1 base and J by 6 bases, with 7 bases between the two germline ends. Germline values: CDR1 PRHDT, CDR2 FYEKMQ (reference sequence).